The next 8 T cell receptor beta chains were all read from a single sample in a study of shared clonotypes between healthy human individuals. This table comes from immunoSEQ multiplex PCR, and its TCRdb copy is limited to in-frame clones, with some not included. The table has under 1,100,000 clones, about 80% seen once. The specimen sequenced was memory CD4+ T cells sorted from blood. Subset meaning: CD45RA-negative fraction. The receptors shown here come from a man younger than 35 in good health.

This chain links TRBV7-9 with TRBJ2-1; 11 nucleotides agree with TRBD2. The CDR3 loop spans 16 amino acids. J lost 3 bases, V lost 1 base, and 2 bases had no gene match. The germline V gene has CDR1 SEHNR and CDR2 FQNEAQ (reference sequence). The chain's CDR3 is CASSLVTSGGYNEQFF. DNA of the CDR3: TGTGCCAGCAGCTTAGTTACTAGCGGGGGCTACAATGAGCAGTTCTTC.

The chain couples TRBV10-2 to TRBJ2-2, with no clear D. CDR3 length: 12 residues. With 6 bases removed from V and 6 bases from J, the gap between germline ends came to 8 bases. Germline CDR1 WSHSY, CDR2 SAAADI. In nucleotides, the CDR3 is TGCGCCAGCAGCCTTATTCCCGGGGAGCTGTTTTTT. It yields the protein CASSLIPGELFF.

This chain links TRBV5-1 with TRBJ2-2; D may be TRBD1 (6 bases). The CDR3 loop spans 16 amino acids. Germline assignment: CDR1 SGHRS and CDR2 YFSETQ. The germline V and J ends were trimmed by 2 bases and 0 bases, with 11 bases remaining between them. CDR3 DNA sequence: TGCGCCAGCAGCTTCCGTCAGGGGCCGAACACCGGGGAGCTGTTTTTT. Its protein is CASSFRQGPNTGELFF.

The CDR3 is CASRVENTGELFF. CDR3 in DNA: TGTGCCAGCAGGGTGGAGAACACCGGGGAGCTGTTTTTT. The genes are TRBV2 and TRBJ2-2; D not certain. The CDR3 sequence is 13 residues long. Trimming stripped 6 bases from V and 1 base from J, with 6 bases between. The germline V gene has CDR1 SNHLY and CDR2 FYNNEI. Full variable domain (remainder filled in from reference TRBV2 and TRBJ2-2): EPEVTQTPSHQVTQMGQEVILRCVPISNHLYFYWYRQILGQKVEFLVSFYNNEISEKSEIFDDQFSVERPDGSNFTLKIRSTKLEDSAMYFCASRVENTGELFFGEGSRLTVL.

This clone was observed a handful of times. The rearrangement joins TRBV2 to TRBJ2-7; D unresolved. Germline CDR1 is SNHLY and CDR2 is FYNNEI. This CDR3 is 12 amino acids long. With 10 bases removed from V and 2 bases from J, the gap between germline ends came to 12 bases. In DNA, the CDR3 is TGTGCCACGGGTACGCTAACCTACGAGCAGTACTTC. It encodes CATGTLTYEQYF.

V usage is TRBV28 and J usage is TRBJ1-4; 8 bases match TRBD1. After removal of 6 bases from V and 10 bases from J, the junction contained 16 bases not matched to a gene. The germline V gene encodes CDR1 MDHEN and CDR2 SYDVKM. The CDR3 extends over 16 amino acids. The CDR3 spells CASSQTTTGGKGKLFF. CDR3 coding DNA: TGTGCCAGCAGCCAGACGACAACAGGGGGGAAGGGAAAACTGTTTTTT.

Comments on this clone: The junction differs from germline at one of its ends, possibly a read error. This sequence joins TRBV7-7 and TRBJ2-2, with D tentatively TRBD2 (5 bases). The CDR3 runs to 11 residues. The germline V gene encodes CDR1 SSHAT and CDR2 FNYEAQ (reference sequence). The chain's CDR3 is CASSGTGELFF. The CDR3 DNA reads as TGTGCTAGCAGCGGAACCGGGGAGCTGTTTTTT.

This clone appeared a single time. The chain uses TRBV7-2 and TRBJ2-6, with D hard to call. The CDR3 runs to 14 residues. Germline CDR1 and CDR2: SGHTA and FQGNSA. V was pared by 5 bases and J by 12 bases, with 17 bases between. This CDR3 is CASSLQSDVGVLTF. CDR3 DNA: TGTGCCAGCAGCCTACAATCGGACGTGGGCGTCCTGACTTTC.